These T cell receptor beta chains were read from a single sample in a study of blood T cell repertoires in COVID-19. The data were produced by immunoSEQ multiplex PCR, yet TCRdb's version contains in-frame clones alone and is incomplete. The table has about 51,000 clones, approximately 90% seen once. Sequencing was carried out using peripheral blood. These receptors came from a man aged 45-65 years with acute or convalescent COVID-19. The CDR3 runs from the conserved cysteine through the conserved F or W. The order of the fields is CDR3 length, clone size, V gene, D gene, J gene, CDR3 DNA, CDR3 protein. D genes are given only for firm matches. Clone sizes are given selectively: once, few, many, or a class where the clone is expanded.

len: 22; abundance: once; v_gene: TRBV21-1; d_gene: .; j_gene: TRBJ2-6; CDR3nt: TGTGCCAGCAGCAAAGCGCTTTCGGTGTATGGACAGGTTTCCTCTGGGGCCAACGTCCTGACTTTC; CDR3aa: CASSKALSVYGQVSSGANVLTF
len: 15; abundance: .; v_gene: TRBV3-1/TRBV3-2; d_gene: TRBD1; j_gene: TRBJ2-7; CDR3nt: TGTGCCAGCAGCCCCCTTTTAAGGGGGCTCGACGAGCAGTACTTC; CDR3aa: CASSPLLRGLDEQYF
len: 14; abundance: .; v_gene: TRBV28; d_gene: .; j_gene: TRBJ1-5; CDR3nt: TGTGCCAGCAGTCTGGGGGCGGGCAATCAGCCCCAGCATTTT; CDR3aa: CASSLGAGNQPQHF
len: 15; abundance: .; v_gene: TRBV11-2; d_gene: TRBD2; j_gene: TRBJ2-3; CDR3nt: TGTGCCAGCAGCTTAAGGCGGGGGTCGACAGATACGCAGTATTTT; CDR3aa: CASSLRRGSTDTQYF
len: 15; abundance: .; v_gene: TRBV5-4; d_gene: .; j_gene: TRBJ2-7; CDR3nt: TGTGCCAGCAGCGATAGGCGACAGAATCCCTACGAGCAGTACTTC; CDR3aa: CASSDRRQNPYEQYF
len: 14; abundance: .; v_gene: TRBV24-1; d_gene: .; j_gene: TRBJ2-5; CDR3nt: TGTGCCACCAGTGATTGGAAGACACAGGGGACCCAGTACTTC; CDR3aa: CATSDWKTQGTQYF
len: 13; abundance: .; v_gene: TRBV20-1; d_gene: .; j_gene: TRBJ1-2; CDR3nt: TGCAGTGCTAGTTACGAGGGGGACTATGGCTACACCTTC; CDR3aa: CSASYEGDYGYTF
len: 14; abundance: .; v_gene: TRBV12-5; d_gene: TRBD1; j_gene: TRBJ2-7; CDR3nt: TGTGCTAGTGGCCAACAGGGGGCGCTTCTCCAGCAGTACTTC; CDR3aa: CASGQQGALLQQYF
len: 13; abundance: few; v_gene: TRBV12-3/TRBV12-4; d_gene: TRBD1; j_gene: TRBJ2-7; CDR3nt: TGTGCCAGCAGTGAGACAGGGAGCAACGAGCAGTACTTC; CDR3aa: CASSETGSNEQYF
len: 13; abundance: .; v_gene: TRBV5-8; d_gene: .; j_gene: TRBJ1-2; CDR3nt: TGTGCCAGCAGCTTGATTCGGGGGTATGGCTACACCTTC; CDR3aa: CASSLIRGYGYTF
len: 16; abundance: .; v_gene: TRBV19; d_gene: TRBD2; j_gene: TRBJ2-1; CDR3nt: TGTGCCAGTAGTGGACCTCTAGCGGGGGAATACAATGAGCAGTTCTTC; CDR3aa: CASSGPLAGEYNEQFF
len: 12; abundance: .; v_gene: TRBV5-1; d_gene: .; j_gene: TRBJ1-3; CDR3nt: TGCGCCAGTCAGGGGTCTGGAAACACCATATATTTT; CDR3aa: CASQGSGNTIYF
len: 13; abundance: once; v_gene: TRBV6-5; d_gene: TRBD1; j_gene: TRBJ1-6; CDR3nt: TGTGCCAGCAGTTGGACAGGGGGATCACCCCTCCACTTT; CDR3aa: CASSWTGGSPLHF
len: 16; abundance: .; v_gene: TRBV28; d_gene: TRBD2; j_gene: TRBJ2-7; CDR3nt: TGTGCCAGCAGGTCGACTAGCGGGGGTGATTCCTACGAGCAGTACTTC; CDR3aa: CASRSTSGGDSYEQYF
len: 13; abundance: .; v_gene: TRBV10-3; d_gene: TRBD2; j_gene: TRBJ2-5; CDR3nt: TGTGCCGCGACTAGCGAGGTCTACGGGACCCAGTACTTC; CDR3aa: CAATSEVYGTQYF
len: 18; abundance: few; v_gene: TRBV18; d_gene: TRBD1; j_gene: TRBJ1-2; CDR3nt: TGTGCCAGCTCACCTCGAGCGACAGGGTCAGAAGCTAACTATGGCTACACCTTC; CDR3aa: CASSPRATGSEANYGYTF
len: 16; abundance: .; v_gene: TRBV10-3; d_gene: .; j_gene: TRBJ1-3; CDR3nt: TGTGCCATCAGTGATGGTAGGGGGTTCTCTGGAAACACCATATATTTT; CDR3aa: CAISDGRGFSGNTIYF
len: 16; abundance: .; v_gene: TRBV9; d_gene: .; j_gene: TRBJ2-1; CDR3nt: TGTGCCAGCAGCGTGTCCGGGATCGGTTCCTACAATGAGCAGTTCTTC; CDR3aa: CASSVSGIGSYNEQFF
len: 14; abundance: once; v_gene: TRBV19; d_gene: .; j_gene: TRBJ1-2; CDR3nt: TGTGCCAGTAGTACGCCGGACAGATACTATGGCTACACCTTC; CDR3aa: CASSTPDRYYGYTF